One and the same sample provided the 18 T cell receptor beta chains below, sequenced in a study of cytomegalovirus exposure and HLA in healthy donors. A multiplex PCR was run with 60 Vbeta primers and 13 Jbeta primers. TCRdb's copy holds only in-frame clones and misses some; the assay was immunoSEQ multiplex PCR. The sample has some 130,000 clones; 75% to 85% are singletons. Sequenced: PBMCs. These receptors originate from a woman in her 40s in good health and CMV-seronegative.

The chain uses TRBV29-1 and TRBJ2-2; maybe TRBD2 (5 bases). CDR3 length equals 14 residues. Trimming stripped 3 bases from V and 0 bases from J, with 8 bases between. Germline values: CDR1 SQVTM, CDR2 ANQGSEA. This CDR3 is CSVDDYANTGELFF. CDR3 nucleotide sequence: TGCAGCGTTGACGACTACGCGAACACCGGGGAGCTGTTTTTT.

The genes are TRBV10-3 and TRBJ1-2; 12 bases map to TRBD1. The CDR3 sequence is 18 residues long. The germline gives CDR1 ENHRY, CDR2 SYGVKD. V shed 0 bases and J 0 bases; nucleotides not matched to a gene: 5. The CDR3: CAISESWDRGPANYGYTF. The CDR3 DNA reads as TGTGCCATCAGTGAGTCGTGGGACAGGGGGCCCGCTAACTATGGCTACACCTTC.

The chain links TRBV6-4 to TRBJ2-1; TRBD1 might be the D (7 bases). Trimming shortened V by 6 bases and J by 8 bases, and 20 bases separated the two germline ends. This CDR3 contains 15 residues. Germline CDR1 MRHNA, CDR2 SNTAGT. The CDR3 DNA reads as TGTGCCAGCAGCGCGGGACAGAGTTCCGAGGATGAGCAGTTCTTC. It is translated as CASSAGQSSEDEQFF.

The chain employs TRBV19 and TRBJ1-2; possible D gene TRBD1, 5 bases. This CDR3 comprises 16 residues. V shed 5 bases and J shed 8 bases, with 24 bases lying between them. CDR1 and CDR2 from the germline V gene are LNHDA and SQIVND (reference sequence). CDR3 amino acids: CASSSRTSITPIGYTF. DNA of the CDR3: TGTGCCAGTAGTTCACGGACATCTATCACGCCTATCGGCTACACCTTC.

The chain carries TRBV14 and TRBJ1-3; D is undetermined. The V end lost 6 bases, the J end lost 8 bases, and 11 bases lay between the germline ends. The CDR3 has 12 residues. Germline CDR1 reads SGHDN; CDR2 reads FVKESK. DNA of the CDR3: TGTGCCAGCAGTGATATCGGGGACACCATATATTTT. It is translated as CASSDIGDTIYF.

This chain connects TRBV15 to TRBJ1-1, with 7 bases matching TRBD1. The CDR3 totals 15 residues. In germline, CDR1 is LNHNV, CDR2 YYDKDF (reference sequence). V lost 1 base, J lost 1 base, and 3 bases stayed unmatched. The DNA for the CDR3 is TGTGCCACCAGCAGAGCTAGGACAGGGAACACTGAAGCTTTCTTT. Translating gives CATSRARTGNTEAFF.

The rearrangement joins TRBV13 to TRBJ2-7; 9 nucleotides agree with TRBD1. Germline V gives CDR1 PRHDT, CDR2 FYEKMQ (reference sequence). CDR3 length equals 15 residues. J gave up 1 base and V 7 bases, and 8 bases lay outside the gene matches. In DNA form, the CDR3 reads TGTGCCAGCACCTTGGGGACAGGGAGATCCTACGAGCAGTACTTC. Its translation: CASTLGTGRSYEQYF.

V and J are TRBV6-5 and TRBJ1-1; 7 nucleotides agree with TRBD1. Germline V gene sequence: CDR1 MNHEY, CDR2 SVGAGI. The CDR3 is 16 residues long. J was trimmed by 3 bases and V by 0 bases; bases with no gene match: 7. DNA of the CDR3: TGTGCCAGCAGTTACTCCATCGGACAGGCGCACACTGAAGCTTTCTTT. This translates into CASSYSIGQAHTEAFF.

The chain links TRBV6-5 to TRBJ2-5, with 8 positions matching TRBD1. This CDR3 comprises 13 residues. With 4 bases clipped from V and 7 bases from J, the junction kept 5 bases outside the gene matches. Germline V lookup: CDR1 MNHEY, CDR2 SVGAGI. CDR3 protein: CASSSGQGGTQYF. The CDR3 DNA is TGTGCCAGCAGTTCCGGACAGGGTGGGACCCAGTACTTC.

This chain connects TRBV6-6 to TRBJ1-5; 8 nucleotides agree with TRBD1. This CDR3 is 15 amino acids long. Per the germline V gene, CDR1 is MNHNY and CDR2 is SVGAGI (reference sequence). V shed 3 bases, J shed 7 bases, and the junction held 8 bases outside the gene matches. The CDR3 DNA reads TGTGCCAGCAGTTATCGCGGACAGGGTGCACAGCCCCAGCATTTT. As protein: CASSYRGQGAQPQHF.

The V call is TRBV11-2, the J call TRBJ1-1, with D unresolved. Trimming shortened V by 0 bases and J by 3 bases, and 5 bases separated the two germline ends. Germline CDR1 is SGHAT and CDR2 is FQNNGV. The CDR3 has 13 residues. The CDR3 is CASSLEADTEAFF. Here the CDR3 DNA reads TGTGCCAGCAGCTTAGAGGCGGACACTGAAGCTTTCTTT.

The gene calls are TRBV2 and TRBJ1-5; 12 positions agree with TRBD1. Germline V gene lookup returns CDR1 SNHLY and CDR2 FYNNEI. V was pared by 5 bases and J by 7 bases, with 6 bases of the junction left unmatched. The CDR3 loop spans 15 amino acids. The CDR3 nucleotides read TGTGCCAGCAGTCGAGGGACAGGGGGCATGCAGCCCCAGCATTTT. Amino acids: CASSRGTGGMQPQHF.

J is TRBJ2-1 and V is TRBV2; perhaps TRBD1 as D (8 bases). CDR3 length equals 13 residues. V shed 6 bases and J shed 6 bases, with 12 bases lying between them. CDR1 SNHLY and CDR2 FYNNEI come from the germline V gene. The DNA for the CDR3 is TGTGCCAGCAGACAGGGGGGGCTCAATGAGCAGTTCTTC. Amino acids: CASRQGGLNEQFF.

The chain links TRBV2 to TRBJ1-2, with D maybe TRBD1 (5 bases). Trimming stripped 8 bases from V and 0 bases from J, with 10 bases between. The CDR3 has 13 residues. CDR1 SNHLY and CDR2 FYNNEI come from the germline V gene. CDR3 sequence: CASFRAPNYGYTF. CDR3 nucleotide sequence: TGTGCCAGCTTCAGGGCCCCTAACTATGGCTACACCTTC.

This chain joins TRBV28 and TRBJ1-2; D not certain. Trimming took off 6 bases at V and 4 bases at J, with 15 bases between the two ends. The germline gives CDR1 MDHEN, CDR2 SYDVKM. The CDR3 consists of 14 residues. The CDR3 is CASSPPDGSYGYTF. The CDR3 bases are TGTGCCAGCAGCCCCCCCGACGGGAGCTATGGCTACACCTTC.

This sequence joins TRBV30 and TRBJ2-7, with TRBD2 identical over 8 bases. The CDR3 runs 16 residues. Trimming cost V 1 base and J 3 bases; bases outside gene matches: 11. Per germline, CDR1 GTSNPN and CDR2 SVGIG (reference sequence). The CDR3 DNA reads TGTGCCTGGAGTGCCCACACTAGCGGTTATTACTACGAGCAGTACTTC. The encoded protein is CAWSAHTSGYYYEQYF. The variable domain in full, completed from reference TRBV30 and TRBJ2-7, reads SQTIHQWPATLVQPVGSPLSLECTVEGTSNPNLYWYRQAAGRGLQLLFYSVGIGQISSEVPQNLSASRPQDRQFILSSKKLLLSDSGFYLCAWSAHTSGYYYEQYFGPGTRLTVT.

The V and J genes are TRBV5-1 and TRBJ2-1; 11 bases agree with TRBD2. CDR1 and CDR2 from the germline V gene are SGHRS and YFSETQ. This CDR3 has 17 residues. Losses at the gene ends were 0 bases for V and 4 bases for J; bases not matched to a gene: 6. The CDR3 loop is CASSLAFLAGGYNEQFF. For the CDR3, the DNA is TGCGCCAGCAGCTTGGCGTTCTTAGCGGGGGGGTACAATGAGCAGTTCTTC.

This clone was recorded a few times. The rearrangement uses TRBV7-9 and TRBJ1-5; D is undetermined. The CDR3 totals 12 residues. Per germline, CDR1 SEHNR and CDR2 FQNEAQ (reference sequence). Trimming removed 1 base at V and 7 bases at J, with 5 bases between. DNA for the CDR3: TGTGCCAGCAGCTTAGGAGGGCAGCCCCAGCATTTT. Protein sequence: CASSLGGQPQHF.